This TCR beta chain is drawn from a study of cytomegalovirus exposure and HLA in healthy donors. Regarding the study as a whole: An analysis was carried out at a later point. It showed that HLA-associated TCR beta chains were more clonally expanded than equally common non-associated chains. Presence/absence analyses assumed roughly uniform sequencing depth across donors, which may not hold. One cluster of highly shared sequence variants probably arose as a sequencing artifact.

Germline CDR1 and CDR2: SGHTA and FQGTGA. This CDR3 region has 19 residues. V trimming: 2 bases; J trimming: 0 bases; junction bases outside the gene matches: 11. Healthy bone marrow donors made up the donor group. The PCR contained 60 Vbeta and 13 Jbeta primers. The data were produced by immunoSEQ multiplex PCR, yet TCRdb's version contains in-frame clones alone and is incomplete. Of about 60,000 clones listed, approximately 80% are singletons. Concerning this clone: Its antigen is not identified.

This TCR was sampled from a woman under 40 in good health and CMV-seronegative. Sequenced sample: PBMCs. The J gene is TRBJ2-1, the V gene TRBV7-3, with 9 bases aligning to TRBD2. As DNA, the CDR3 is TGTGCCAGCAGCTTAGGAGGCGGGAGGGCCGACACCTCCTACAATGAGCAGTTCTTC. Protein: CASSLGGGRADTSYNEQFF.